This T cell receptor beta chain was captured in a study of T cells after yellow fever vaccination. Study in general: Some fractions had low cell numbers, and these were prepared with SMART-Seq v4 Ultra Low Input. Study outcomes and limitations: The secondary response peaked faster, at day 5 versus 15, but was weaker.

TCRdb called the 5' RACE reads again in MiXCR, with one record for every CDR3 protein. Among about 300,000 distinct CDR3 sequences, less than 9.5% were seen once, and the ten largest hold about 3.7%. The CDR3 has 16 amino acids. V was pared by 5 bases and J by 6 bases, with 17 bases between. As for this clonotype: Its cognate antigen is unknown.

The sequence was obtained from a man in his late teens or twenties who received the YFV17D yellow fever vaccine. The input for sequencing was CD4+ T cells sorted from PBMCs, taken 5 days after the yellow fever booster vaccination. The V and J genes are TRBV12-3 or TRBV12-4 and TRBJ1-6, with a possible D match to TRBD1 (6 bases). In DNA, the CDR3 is TGTGCCAGCAGTCCAGATTGGGGGGCGACTAATTCACCCCTCCACTTT. It yields the protein CASSPDWGATNSPLHF.